These T cell receptor beta chains were read from a single sample in a study of blood T cell repertoires in COVID-19. Assay used: immunoSEQ multiplex PCR; TCRdb lists only in-frame clones, some missing. The table includes more than 90,000 clones, 85% to 95% detected once. Material for sequencing was peripheral blood. The receptors here all came from a man aged 45-65 years with active COVID-19. Each CDR3 is given with its conserved first and last residue. The D gene is left open where the match is weak. Clone size is stated in some rows and not others, as once, few, many or a class when expanded.

J: TRBJ2-3
D: TRBD2
size: .
V: TRBV15
length: 15
CDR3: CATSRRVGGADTQYF
DNA: TGTGCCACCAGCAGAAGAGTCGGGGGGGCGGATACGCAGTATTTT

J: TRBJ1-5
D: TRBD1
size: many
V: TRBV6-1
length: 14
CDR3: CASSEGQGNQPQHF
DNA: TGTGCCAGCAGTGAGGGACAGGGCAATCAGCCCCAGCATTTT

J: TRBJ2-7
D: .
size: .
V: TRBV7-5
length: 15
CDR3: CARSFGDQGAGEQYF
DNA: TGTGCCAGAAGCTTCGGGGACCAGGGGGCTGGTGAGCAGTACTTC

J: TRBJ1-6
D: .
size: .
V: TRBV10-2
length: 16
CDR3: CASSESSSSYNSPLHF
DNA: TGCGCCAGCAGTGAGTCAAGTAGCTCCTATAATTCACCCCTCCACTTT

J: TRBJ2-1
D: TRBD2
size: .
V: TRBV5-1
length: 17
CDR3: CASSWGLAGGPYNEQFF
DNA: TGCGCCAGCAGCTGGGGACTAGCGGGAGGGCCCTACAATGAGCAGTTCTTC

J: TRBJ2-7
D: .
size: .
V: TRBV30
length: 13
CDR3: CAWSEGGLYEQYF
DNA: TGTGCCTGGAGCGAGGGGGGGCTCTACGAGCAGTACTTC

J: TRBJ1-1
D: .
size: .
V: TRBV19
length: 14
CDR3: CASVQGPGNTEAFF
DNA: TGTGCCAGTGTTCAGGGCCCCGGGAACACTGAAGCTTTCTTT

J: TRBJ2-1
D: .
size: .
V: TRBV7-8
length: 15
CDR3: CASSLKRFSTNEQFF
DNA: TGTGCCAGCAGCTTAAAGCGGTTTTCCACCAATGAGCAGTTCTTC

J: TRBJ2-7
D: TRBD1
size: .
V: TRBV19
length: 14
CDR3: CASSIGTGGYEQYF
DNA: TGTGCCAGTAGTATCGGGACAGGGGGCTACGAGCAGTACTTC

J: TRBJ1-1
D: .
size: .
V: TRBV28
length: 15
CDR3: CASSLIPPGGTEAFF
DNA: TGTGCCAGCAGTTTAATTCCCCCGGGGGGCACTGAAGCTTTCTTT

J: TRBJ1-3
D: .
size: .
V: TRBV7-2
length: 15
CDR3: CASSLDGLSGNTIYF
DNA: TGTGCCAGCAGCTTAGACGGGTTATCTGGAAACACCATATATTTT

J: TRBJ2-3
D: .
size: .
V: TRBV3-1/TRBV3-2
length: 16
CDR3: CASSQNPGSSTDTQYF
DNA: TGTGCCAGCAGCCAAAATCCGGGTTCAAGCACAGATACGCAGTATTTT

J: TRBJ2-7
D: TRBD2
size: .
V: TRBV14
length: 14
CDR3: CASSLGGGSYEQYF
DNA: TGTGCCAGCAGCCTGGGGGGGGGCTCCTACGAGCAGTACTTC